A selection of T cell receptor beta chains follows, all from one sample in a study of spatial heterogeneity in lung cancer. TCRdb reanalysed the 5' RACE reads using MiXCR and keeps one entry per CDR3 protein. In the table there are about 11,000 distinct CDR3 sequences, roughly 4.3% of which are singletons. This material consisted of normal lung tissue next to the tumor, taken at surgery. Receptor source: a male donor with early-stage non-small cell lung cancer. Each CDR3 is given with its conserved first and last residue. D genes are given only for firm matches. The size field reads once, few, many, or a class for an expanded clone.

v_gene	j_gene	abundance	d_gene	CDR3nt	CDR3aa
TRBV12-3/TRBV12-4	TRBJ2-1	medium-sized	NA	TGTGCCAGCAGTTTAGGGGACATTTACAATGAGCAGTTCTTC	CASSLGDIYNEQFF
TRBV18	TRBJ1-5	medium-sized	NA	TGTGCCAGCTCCACAATGGAGAGCAATCAGCCCCAGCATTTT	CASSTMESNQPQHF
TRBV6-1	TRBJ2-7	many	TRBD1	TGTGCCAGCAGCTTCCGGACAGGGGGGTATTACTTC	CASSFRTGGYYF
TRBV7-2	TRBJ1-2	many	TRBD1	TGTGCCAGCAGCTTAGCGAGGCAGGGGGCTAACTATGGCTACACCTTC	CASSLARQGANYGYTF
TRBV11-2	TRBJ2-1	many	TRBD2	TGTGCCACCAAAGCGGGGGCCTCCTACAATGAGCAGTTCTTC	CATKAGASYNEQFF
TRBV7-9	TRBJ2-3	many	NA	TGTGCCAGCAGCCTCAGACCTAGTTCGGGTTTAGATACGCAGTATTTT	CASSLRPSSGLDTQYF
TRBV9	TRBJ1-2	many	NA	TGTGCCAGCAGCGTCCAGGGTAGAGATGGCTACACCTTC	CASSVQGRDGYTF
TRBV25-1	TRBJ2-7	many	NA	TGTGCCAGCAGTGCCCAGACAGGCTCCTACGAGCAGTACTTC	CASSAQTGSYEQYF
TRBV20-1	TRBJ1-2	many	TRBD1	TGCAGTGCCCCGGGACAGGGGGCGTATGGCTACACCTTC	CSAPGQGAYGYTF
TRBV5-4	TRBJ2-1	medium-sized	TRBD1	TGTGCCAGCAGCACAGGGGGTGGTGAGCAGTTCTTC	CASSTGGGEQFF
TRBV27	TRBJ1-2	many	NA	TGTGCCAGTAGGGACACGTTCTATGGCTACACCTTC	CASRDTFYGYTF
TRBV7-6	TRBJ1-6	many	NA	TGTGCCAGCAGCACAGGCAACGTAATAGGAAATTCACCCCTCCACTTT	CASSTGNVIGNSPLHF
TRBV12-3/TRBV12-4	TRBJ2-5	many	NA	TGTGCCAGCAGTTTCTACGAGAAAGAGACCCAGTACTTC	CASSFYEKETQYF
TRBV9	TRBJ2-3	many	NA	TGTGCCAGCAGCGTTGGGGACGCCGGGGATACGCAGTATTTT	CASSVGDAGDTQYF
TRBV20-1	TRBJ1-1	medium-sized	NA	TGCAGTGCTAGAGATAGAATAGTATACACTGAAGCTTTCTTT	CSARDRIVYTEAFF
TRBV29-1	TRBJ2-3	many	NA	TGCAGCGCCCGGACTACTAGCACAGATACGCAGTATTTT	CSARTTSTDTQYF
TRBV25-1	TRBJ1-4	many	NA	TGTGCCAGCAGTGCCTCCCGGGCCCACTTCAATGAAAAACTGTTTTTT	CASSASRAHFNEKLFF
TRBV30	TRBJ1-4	medium-sized	NA	TGTGCCTGGAGTCCCGGCGTTGCAACTAATGAAAAACTGTTTTTT	CAWSPGVATNEKLFF